This T cell receptor (beta chain) comes out of a study of cytomegalovirus exposure and HLA in healthy donors. Donors in the study were healthy people who gave bone marrow. Germline trimming cut 4 bases from V and 5 bases from J; bases unmatched to any gene: 6. The germline V gene encodes CDR1 SEHNR and CDR2 FQNEAQ (reference sequence). The CDR3 is 15 amino acids. It was with 60 Vbeta and 13 Jbeta primers that the PCR ran. TCRdb's copy holds only in-frame clones and misses some; the assay was immunoSEQ multiplex PCR. The data contain 40,000 to 55,000 clones, under 70% of them singletons. The source is a man in his fifties or sixties in good health and CMV-seropositive. The sample comprised PBMCs. This chain connects TRBV7-9 to TRBJ1-4; 8 bases align to TRBD1. The CDR3, as DNA: TGTGCCAGCAGCTCCTGGACAGGGAAGAATGAAAAACTGTTTTTT. Translation: CASSSWTGKNEKLFF.